The entry below describes one T cell receptor (beta chain). No antigen is known for it. The data stem from a study of blood T cells in healthy people across ages. For every donor, a draw yielded ten milliliters of peripheral blood. Every sample had a minimum of 6 million PBMCs isolated. Study-wide points: Older age coincided with a roughly linear decline in TCR beta diversity per million T cells.

Through a sample-barcoded 5' primer and a J-beta primer mix, a second PCR was run for roughly 6 to 12 cycles. TCRdb itself ran the 5' RACE reads through MiXCR, one entry per CDR3 protein. The profile shows some 900,000 distinct CDR3 sequences, around 48% of them singletons. The CDR3 extends over 15 amino acids. Trimming cost V 6 bases and J 4 bases; bases outside gene matches: 11. CDR1 is LGHNT and CDR2 is FRNRAP in the germline V gene. The V and J genes are TRBV12-5 and TRBJ1-1; 7 bases map to TRBD1. The specimen was blood. This TCR derives from a man aged 25-45 years in good health. The CDR3 here is CASGLLGGSATEAFF. CDR3 nucleotide sequence: TGTGCTAGTGGCCTCTTAGGGGGCTCGGCCACTGAAGCTTTCTTT.